This TCR beta chain was obtained from a study of blood T cells in healthy people across ages. General study results and limits: Lack of knowledge of donor CMV status possibly confounded expanded clonotype changes.

CDR1 is MNHNS, CDR2 SASEGT, per germline. V lost 10 bases to trimming and J lost 0 bases; unmatched junction nucleotides: 6. CDR3 length equals 13 residues. In regard to this clonotype: What it binds is not known.

Researchers collected about 9.6 milliliters of peripheral blood from every single donor. Then a second PCR, running roughly 7 to 11 cycles, was carried out with a sample-barcoded 5' primer and a J-beta primer mix. TCRdb independently ran MiXCR on the 5' RACE reads; one entry per CDR3 protein. Among 800,000 to 950,000 distinct CDR3 sequences listed, 29% were seen once. The data were also submitted as part of a second study, on T cells of mothers and their children. That source adds: Maternal samples each gave over 8 million TCR beta CDR3 reads, and child samples about 3 million each. A slight, non-significant increase in overlap was found for related mother-child pairs relative to unrelated pairs.

The chain links TRBV6-1 to TRBJ2-7, with 7 bases fitting TRBD2. The sequence derives from a woman aged 40 to 50 in good health. Sample: blood. In DNA, the CDR3 is TGTGCCACCCGGGGCGGGAGCTCCTACGAGCAGTACTTC. It is translated as CATRGGSSYEQYF.